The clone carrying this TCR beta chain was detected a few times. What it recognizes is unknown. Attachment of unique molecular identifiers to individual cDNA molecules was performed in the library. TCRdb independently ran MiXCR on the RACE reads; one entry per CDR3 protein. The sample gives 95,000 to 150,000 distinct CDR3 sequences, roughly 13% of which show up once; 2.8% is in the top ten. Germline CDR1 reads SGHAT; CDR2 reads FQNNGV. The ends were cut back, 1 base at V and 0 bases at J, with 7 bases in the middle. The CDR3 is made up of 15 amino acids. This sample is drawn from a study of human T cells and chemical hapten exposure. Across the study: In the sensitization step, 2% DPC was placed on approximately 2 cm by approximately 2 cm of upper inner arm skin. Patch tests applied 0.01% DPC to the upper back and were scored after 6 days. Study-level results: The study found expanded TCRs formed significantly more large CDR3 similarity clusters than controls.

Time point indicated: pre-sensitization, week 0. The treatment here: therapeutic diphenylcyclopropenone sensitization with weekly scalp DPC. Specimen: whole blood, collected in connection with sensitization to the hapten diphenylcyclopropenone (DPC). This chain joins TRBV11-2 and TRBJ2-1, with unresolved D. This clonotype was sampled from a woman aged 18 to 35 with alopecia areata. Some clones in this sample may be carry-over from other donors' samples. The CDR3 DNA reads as TGTGCCAGCAGCTTAGGTGGGGACTCCTACAATGAGCAGTTCTTC. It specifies CASSLGGDSYNEQFF.